One T cell receptor (beta chain) is described in this entry. As handled by the study authors: Estimation of nucleated cell counts relied on the amplification of reference gene primers. TCRdb keeps only in-frame clones here, not all; method: immunoSEQ multiplex PCR. V and J calls and clone size follow that table, whereas D and trimming were derived from the DNA. The table lists tens of thousands of clones, roughly 89% of them singletons. This entry belongs to a study of blood T cell repertoires in COVID-19. The overall study: Samples of COVID-19 (acute and convalescent) were obtained from the United States, Italy and Spain.

This CDR3 contains 15 residues. Germline CDR1 and CDR2: KGHSH and LQKENI. Trimming pared 1 base from V and 2 bases from J, leaving 10 bases between. Material for sequencing was peripheral blood. The origin of this receptor is a woman older than 75 with active COVID-19. The gene calls are TRBV18 and TRBJ2-3, with D possibly matching TRBD1 (5 bases). Here the CDR3 reads CASSPQEGVTDTQYF. The CDR3 nucleotides read TGTGCCAGCTCACCACAGGAAGGGGTCACAGATACGCAGTATTTT.